Presented here are 2 T cell receptor beta chains from one specimen sequenced in a study of blood T cell repertoires in COVID-19 (TCRdb year 2020). The library was generated by the immunoSEQ multiplex PCR assay. TCRdb obtained this table from immuneACCESS and retained in-frame rearrangements with V and J assigned. These tables miss some clones; where compared with another copy, unresolved V genes account for less than half of the shortfall, and the remainder is unexplained. In all, the sample holds about 69,000 clones, and around 80% of those were seen once. Roughly 15% of the sample comes from the top ten. What was sequenced was peripheral blood. The receptors derive from a man aged 50 or older with COVID-19, enrolled during active disease.

On this clone itself: The sample has other DNA sequences that encode this CDR3 too. CDR3: CASSLGGYEQYF. The CDR3 bases are TGTGCCAGCAGCTTAGGGGGATACGAGCAGTACTTC. The chain recombines TRBV5-6 with TRBJ2-7; possibly TRBD1 for D (6 bases). Germline V gives CDR1 SGHDT, CDR2 YYEEEE. V lost 2 bases and J 4 bases, leaving 7 bases between the germline ends. CDR3 length: 12 residues.

The chain couples TRBV5-5 to TRBJ2-7; 7 positions match TRBD2. The CDR3 runs 15 residues. Germline loops: CDR1 SGHKS, CDR2 YYEKEE (reference sequence). V shed 4 bases, J shed 7 bases, and the junction held 14 bases outside the gene matches. CDR3 amino acids: CASSARGLMRGEQYF. CDR3 sequence (DNA): TGTGCCAGCAGCGCGAGGGGACTTATGCGGGGGGAGCAGTACTTC.